Listed below are T cell receptor beta chains from one sample, sequenced in a study of response to subunit inactivated influenza vaccine. One entry per CDR3 protein results from TCRdb running MiXCR on the RT-PCR reads. The sample contains 400,000 to 650,000 distinct CDR3 sequences, approximately 7.3% of which appear only once. This sample comprised PBMCs from blood, obtained approximately 25 months after vaccination. These receptors were taken from a man between 50 and 69 years old who received an inactivated influenza vaccine. CDR3s leave out the opening cysteine and the closing phenylalanine or tryptophan.

>TRBJ2-5|TRBV18
ASSPTGQGYETQY
>TRBJ2-1|TRBV29-1
SAQGRATMGDEQF
>TRBJ2-4|TRBV7-2
ASSRGAGNKNIQY
>TRBJ2-1|TRBV12-3/TRBV12-4
ASSPQNTRYNEQF
>TRBJ2-1|TRBV7-9
ASSPVSGQF
>TRBJ2-1|TRBV5-1
ASSFAVGSFNEQF
>TRBJ2-7|TRBV18
ASSPSAADRGYEQY
>TRBJ2-3|TRBV20-1
SARKGGGQDTQY
>TRBJ1-1|TRBV7-2
ASSSPNRQGEAF
>TRBJ1-1|TRBV10-3
ASRDSVRNTEAF
>TRBJ2-3|TRBV5-1
ASSLDRTSTDTQY
>TRBJ2-2|TRBV28
ASSFFGTLNTGELF
>TRBJ1-5|TRBV29-1
SASGQPNQPQH
>TRBJ2-1|TRBV29-1
SVRGQGSNEQF